One and the same sample provided the 12 T cell receptor beta chains below, sequenced in a study of CD8+ T cells in alopecia areata. Extracted from the samples, RNA was reverse transcribed into cDNA to serve as the sequencing template. Libraries were prepared by immunoSEQ multiplex PCR; TCRdb keeps only in-frame clonotypes and omits some of them. The sample has over 150,000 clones, roughly 56% seen once. The sequenced sample consisted of CD8+ T cells sorted from blood. Receptors originate from a human donor in good health.

The genes are TRBV5-1 and TRBJ1-1; unclear D gene. With 0 bases removed from V and 0 bases from J, the gap between germline ends came to 9 bases. This CDR3 has 15 residues. The germline V gene has CDR1 SGHRS and CDR2 YFSETQ. CDR3 sequence: CASSLESAMNTEAFF. DNA of the CDR3: TGCGCCAGCAGCTTGGAGTCAGCGATGAACACTGAAGCTTTCTTT.

The chain carries TRBV5-1 and TRBJ2-5, with a possible D match to TRBD2 (6 bases). Germline V lookup: CDR1 SGHRS, CDR2 YFSETQ. The V end lost 2 bases, the J end lost 2 bases, and 13 bases lay between the germline ends. There are 15 residues in the CDR3. In DNA, the CDR3 is TGCGCCAGCAGCTTCATCCGGGAGAAACAAGAGACCCAGTACTTC. Residues: CASSFIREKQETQYF.

CDR3 coding DNA: TGTGCCAGCAGTGCGGTAGGAGGCCATGGGAACATTCAGTACTTC. It yields the protein CASSAVGGHGNIQYF. The chain uses TRBV25-1 and TRBJ2-4, with D tentatively TRBD2 (5 bases). The CDR3 has 15 residues. Germline CDR1 is MGHDK and CDR2 is SYGVNS. V gave up 4 bases and J gave up 7 bases, with 17 bases separating them.

The chain combines TRBV5-6 with TRBJ2-6, with D tentatively TRBD1 or TRBD2 (5 bases each). Germline V gene sequence: CDR1 SGHDT, CDR2 YYEEEE. V was cut by 2 bases and J by 4 bases, with 16 bases left in between. The CDR3 runs to 17 residues. CDR3 nucleotides: TGTGCCAGCAGCTTCGGGGCAGCATCATGGGGGGCCAACGTCCTGACTTTC. Translation gives CASSFGAASWGANVLTF.

The chain carries TRBV5-1 and TRBJ1-5; D unclear. V gave up 5 bases and J gave up 11 bases, with 5 bases separating them. The CDR3 is 9 amino acids. The germline V gene encodes CDR1 SGHRS and CDR2 YFSETQ. The DNA for the CDR3 is TGCGCCAGCAGTCCAGCCCAGCATTTT. It codes for CASSPAQHF.

The chain uses TRBV29-1 and TRBJ2-7; TRBD1 might be the D (6 bases). The CDR3 covers 12 residues. V was pared by 5 bases and J by 3 bases, with 11 bases between. Germline CDR1 is SQVTM and CDR2 is ANQGSEA. DNA of the CDR3: TGCAGCGTTCGACAGGCCGGCTACGAGCAGTACTTC. It yields the protein CSVRQAGYEQYF.

Worth noting for this clone: Other DNA sequences in this specimen translate into the identical CDR3. The genes are TRBV29-1 and TRBJ1-1; D uncertain. The V and J ends lost 4 bases and 2 bases respectively, with 2 bases between them. The CDR3 runs to 10 residues. Germline CDR1 SQVTM, CDR2 ANQGSEA. CDR3 sequence reads: CSVVNTEAFF. The CDR3, as DNA: TGCAGCGTTGTCAACACTGAAGCTTTCTTT.

This clone was recorded a few times. The chain links TRBV7-8 to TRBJ1-2, with a possible D match to TRBD1 (6 bases). This CDR3 region has 16 residues. CDR1 is SGHVS and CDR2 is FQNEAQ in the germline V gene. The ends were cut back, 3 bases at V and 3 bases at J, with 17 bases in the middle. This chain's CDR3 is CASSLGAGNGYYGYTF. The CDR3, as DNA: TGTGCCAGCAGCTTGGGGGCAGGGAACGGGTACTATGGCTACACCTTC.

This sequence joins TRBV18 and TRBJ2-7; 10 nucleotides agree with TRBD1. This CDR3 is built from 14 residues. Trimming took 4 bases from V and 3 from J; bases not matched to a gene: 3. Germline lookup yields CDR1 KGHSH and CDR2 LQKENI. The CDR3 DNA is TGTGCCAGCTCACAAGGACAGGGGGGCTACGAGCAGTACTTC. Amino acid sequence: CASSQGQGGYEQYF.

V and J are TRBV7-9 and TRBJ1-2; D is perhaps TRBD1 (6 bases). The CDR3 sequence is 14 residues long. The ends were cut back, 5 bases at V and 8 bases at J, with 18 bases in the middle. From germline, CDR1 is SEHNR and CDR2 FQNEAQ (reference sequence). CDR3: CASSGADRMEGYTF. The CDR3 DNA follows: TGTGCCAGCAGCGGAGCAGACAGGATGGAGGGCTACACCTTC.

This clone was recorded at least ten times. The chain has TRBV5-8 and TRBJ2-5; D ambiguous. The CDR3 loop spans 14 amino acids. Looked up from germline, CDR1 is SGHTS and CDR2 is YDEGEE. V was clipped by 3 bases and J by 1 base, with 10 bases between them. The CDR3 region has the DNA TGTGCCAGCAGCTATGGCTATACCCAAGAGACCCAGTACTTC. Protein product: CASSYGYTQETQYF.

The chain employs TRBV25-1 and TRBJ2-7; D is possibly TRBD1 (6 bases). The V end was cut by 3 bases, the J end by 11 bases, with 11 bases between. Germline V lookup: CDR1 MGHDK, CDR2 SYGVNS. The CDR3 contains 11 residues. The CDR3 DNA reads TGTGCCAGCAGTGAGCCGGGACATGAGTACTTC. It is translated as CASSEPGHEYF.